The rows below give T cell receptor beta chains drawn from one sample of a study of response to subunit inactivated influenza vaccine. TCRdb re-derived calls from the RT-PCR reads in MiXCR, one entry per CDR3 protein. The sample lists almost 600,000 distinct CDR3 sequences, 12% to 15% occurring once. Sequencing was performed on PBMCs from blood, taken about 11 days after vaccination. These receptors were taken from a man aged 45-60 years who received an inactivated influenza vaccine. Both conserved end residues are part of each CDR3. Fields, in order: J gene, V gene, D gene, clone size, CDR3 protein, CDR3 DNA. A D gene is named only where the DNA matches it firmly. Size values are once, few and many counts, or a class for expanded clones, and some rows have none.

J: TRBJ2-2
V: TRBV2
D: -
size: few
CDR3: CASRRDNTGELFF
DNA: TGTGCCAGCAGGCGGGATAACACCGGGGAGCTGTTTTTT

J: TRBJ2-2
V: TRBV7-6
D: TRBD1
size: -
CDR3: CASSSWGTGNTGELFF
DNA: TGTGCCAGCAGCTCCTGGGGGACAGGGAACACCGGGGAGCTGTTTTTT

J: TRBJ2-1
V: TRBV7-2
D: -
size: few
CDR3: CASSLVGARGNEQFF
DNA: TGTGCCAGCAGCTTAGTAGGGGCGCGGGGCAATGAGCAGTTCTTC

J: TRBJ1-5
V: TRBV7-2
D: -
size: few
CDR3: CASSLYADGGQPQHF
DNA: TGTGCCAGCAGCCTCTATGCCGACGGAGGTCAGCCCCAGCATTTT

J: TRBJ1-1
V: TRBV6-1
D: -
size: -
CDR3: CASSLIIYTEAFF
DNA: TGTGCCAGCAGCCTTATTATATACACTGAAGCTTTCTTT

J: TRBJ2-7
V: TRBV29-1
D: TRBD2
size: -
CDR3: CSAKVAGVLEQYF
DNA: TGCAGCGCAAAGGTAGCGGGAGTCCTCGAGCAGTACTTC

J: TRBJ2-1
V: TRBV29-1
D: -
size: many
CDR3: CSVMTGPRLNEQFF
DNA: TGCAGCGTAATGACAGGACCCCGCCTGAATGAGCAGTTCTTC

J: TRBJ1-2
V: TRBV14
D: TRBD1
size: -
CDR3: CASSQDVGQGYGYTF
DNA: TGTGCCAGCAGCCAAGACGTAGGACAGGGTTATGGCTACACCTTC

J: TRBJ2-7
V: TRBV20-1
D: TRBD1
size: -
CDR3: CSAISRTGLHEQYF
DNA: TGCAGTGCCATCTCGCGGACAGGGCTCCACGAGCAGTACTTC

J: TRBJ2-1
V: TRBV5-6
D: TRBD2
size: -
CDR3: CASSYRTSGLRSYNEQFF
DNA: TGTGCCAGCAGCTATCGGACTAGCGGGTTACGCTCCTACAATGAGCAGTTCTTC

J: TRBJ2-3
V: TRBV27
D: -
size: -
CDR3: CASTSSGAQYF
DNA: TGTGCCAGCACCTCTTCCGGGGCGCAGTATTTT

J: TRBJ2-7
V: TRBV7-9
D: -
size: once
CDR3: CASSLGWDEQYF
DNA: TGTGCCAGCAGCTTAGGCTGGGACGAGCAGTACTTC

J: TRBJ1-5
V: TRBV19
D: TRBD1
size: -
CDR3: CASNIGQGYQPQHF
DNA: TGTGCCAGTAACATAGGACAGGGATATCAGCCCCAGCATTTT

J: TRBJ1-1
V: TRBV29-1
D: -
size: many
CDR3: CSVEDRSDRSNTEAFF
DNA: TGCAGCGTTGAAGATCGATCCGACCGCTCGAACACTGAAGCTTTCTTT

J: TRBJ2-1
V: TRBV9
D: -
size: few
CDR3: CASRRGTFLYNEQFF
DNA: TGTGCCAGCAGGAGAGGGACATTTCTCTACAATGAGCAGTTCTTC

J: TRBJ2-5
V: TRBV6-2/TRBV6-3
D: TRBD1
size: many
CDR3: CASSYTGEETQYF
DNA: TGTGCCAGCAGTTACACAGGGGAAGAGACCCAGTACTTC

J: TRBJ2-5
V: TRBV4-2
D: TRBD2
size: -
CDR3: CASSEGTSGYQETQYF
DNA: TGTGCCAGCAGTGAAGGGACTAGCGGGTACCAAGAGACCCAGTACTTC

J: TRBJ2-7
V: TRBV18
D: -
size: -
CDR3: CASSPPNPHEQYF
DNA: TGTGCCAGCTCACCACCAAATCCCCACGAGCAGTACTTC

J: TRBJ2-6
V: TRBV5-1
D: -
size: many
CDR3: CASDIGNSGANVLTF
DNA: TGCGCAAGCGATATCGGGAACTCTGGGGCCAACGTCCTGACTTTC

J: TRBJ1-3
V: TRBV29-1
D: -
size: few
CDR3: CSVVAGNTIYF
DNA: TGCAGCGTTGTTGCCGGAAACACCATATATTTT

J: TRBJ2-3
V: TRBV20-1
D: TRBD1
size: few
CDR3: CSAGKVGTGADTQYF
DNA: TGCAGTGCTGGAAAAGTGGGGACAGGGGCAGATACGCAGTATTTT

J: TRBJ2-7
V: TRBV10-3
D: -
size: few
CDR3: CAIKGATGIHEQYF
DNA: TGTGCCATCAAAGGGGCTACGGGGATCCACGAGCAGTACTTC

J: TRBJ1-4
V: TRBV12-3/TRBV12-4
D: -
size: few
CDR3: CASSLDTHNEKLFF
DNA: TGTGCCAGCAGTCTGGACACCCATAATGAAAAACTGTTTTTT

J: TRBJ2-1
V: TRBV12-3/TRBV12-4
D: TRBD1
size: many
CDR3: CASSSTGGSYNEQFF
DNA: TGTGCCAGCAGCTCGACAGGGGGGTCCTACAATGAGCAGTTCTTC

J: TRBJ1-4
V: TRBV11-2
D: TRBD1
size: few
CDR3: CASSPNRDRVEKLFF
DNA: TGTGCCAGCAGCCCAAACCGGGACAGGGTGGAAAAACTGTTTTTT

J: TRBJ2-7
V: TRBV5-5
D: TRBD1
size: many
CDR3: CASSFGTAYEQYF
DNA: TGTGCCAGCAGCTTCGGGACAGCCTACGAGCAGTACTTC

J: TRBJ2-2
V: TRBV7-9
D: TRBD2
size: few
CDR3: CASSRTSGRASAGELFF
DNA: TGTGCCAGCAGCCGAACTAGCGGGAGGGCCTCAGCCGGGGAGCTGTTTTTT

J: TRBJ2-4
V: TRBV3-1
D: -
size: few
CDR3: CASSQGGKGKNIQYF
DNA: TGTGCCAGCAGCCAAGGAGGGAAGGGCAAAAACATTCAGTACTTC

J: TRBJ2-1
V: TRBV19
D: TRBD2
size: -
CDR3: CASSYGLAGGHYNEQFF
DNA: TGTGCCAGTAGTTACGGACTAGCGGGAGGGCACTACAATGAGCAGTTCTTC

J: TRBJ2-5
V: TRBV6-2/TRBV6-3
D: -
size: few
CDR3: CASSYGEQETQYF
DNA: TGTGCCAGCAGTTACGGAGAGCAAGAGACCCAGTACTTC

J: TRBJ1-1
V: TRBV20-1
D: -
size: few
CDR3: CSGGGTPNTEAFF
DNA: TGCAGTGGGGGGGGGACACCGAACACTGAAGCTTTCTTT